The clone carrying this T cell receptor beta chain was picked up a small number of times. Its target is unknown. This CDR3 is built from 16 residues. The germline gives CDR1 MDHEN, CDR2 SYDVKM. V gave up 5 bases and J gave up 0 bases; unmatched junction bases: 3. Building of the TCR beta libraries involved iRepertoire HTBI primers and Arm-PCR of CDR3 regions. TCRdb redid the calling of the multiplex PCR reads with MiXCR, one entry per CDR3 protein. Of under 500,000 distinct CDR3 sequences in the sample, more than 20% were seen once. The data are from a study of regulatory T cells in long-lasting Graves disease. Study as a whole: The definition of persistent Graves' disease was over 5 years of antithyroid drugs with positive TSH receptor antibodies.

Findings and limits, study-wide: Segments TRBV28, TRBJ1-2 and TRBJ2-5 showed preferential usage in persistent disease.

Time point reported: persistent/refractory GD, antithyroid drugs over 5 years with positive TRAb. Isolated PBMC RNA provided the starting material for the TCR library. This clonotype was obtained from a female donor with Graves disease. The rearrangement uses TRBV28 and TRBJ2-3, with TRBD2 matching over 12 bases. The sequencing here drew on peripheral blood mononuclear cells (PBMCs), taken when the disease was refractory, from a patient treated with antithyroid drugs. The CDR3 bases are TGTGCCAGCAGTCCCACTAGCGGGAGGAGCACAGATACGCAGTATTTT. As protein: CASSPTSGRSTDTQYF.